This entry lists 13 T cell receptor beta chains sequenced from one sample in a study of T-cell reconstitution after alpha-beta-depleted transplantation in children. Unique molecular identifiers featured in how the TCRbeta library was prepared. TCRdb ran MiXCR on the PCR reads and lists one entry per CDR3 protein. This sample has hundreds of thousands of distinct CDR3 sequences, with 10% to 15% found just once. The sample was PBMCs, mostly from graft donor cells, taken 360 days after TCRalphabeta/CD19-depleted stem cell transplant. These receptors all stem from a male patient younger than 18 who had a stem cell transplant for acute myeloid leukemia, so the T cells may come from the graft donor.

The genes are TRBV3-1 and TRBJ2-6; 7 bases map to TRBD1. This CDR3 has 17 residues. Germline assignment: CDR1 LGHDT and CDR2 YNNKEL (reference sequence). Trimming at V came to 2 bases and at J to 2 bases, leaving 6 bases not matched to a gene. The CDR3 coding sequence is TGTGCCAGCAGCCAACATACACAGGGGCCTGGGGCCAACGTCCTGACTTTC. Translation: CASSQHTQGPGANVLTF.

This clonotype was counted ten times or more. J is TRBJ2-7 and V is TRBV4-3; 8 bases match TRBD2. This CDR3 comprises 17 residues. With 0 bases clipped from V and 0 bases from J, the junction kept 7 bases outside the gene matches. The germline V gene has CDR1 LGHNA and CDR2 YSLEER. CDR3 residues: CASSQDIPGTSSYEQYF. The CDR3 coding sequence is TGCGCCAGCAGCCAAGATATCCCCGGGACTAGCTCCTACGAGCAGTACTTC.

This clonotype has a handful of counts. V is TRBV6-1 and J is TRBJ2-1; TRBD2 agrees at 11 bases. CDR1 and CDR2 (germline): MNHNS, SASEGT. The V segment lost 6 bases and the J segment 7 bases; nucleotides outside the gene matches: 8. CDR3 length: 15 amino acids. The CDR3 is CASSQLAGARNEQFF. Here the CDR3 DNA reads TGTGCCAGCAGCCAACTAGCGGGAGCGCGGAATGAGCAGTTCTTC.

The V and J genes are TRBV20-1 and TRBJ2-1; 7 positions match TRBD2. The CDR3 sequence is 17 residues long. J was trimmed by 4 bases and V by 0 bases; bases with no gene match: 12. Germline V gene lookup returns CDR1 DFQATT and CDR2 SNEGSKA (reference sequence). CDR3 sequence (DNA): TGCAGTGCTAGAGATCCCAGAGCGGGAACTACTTACAATGAGCAGTTCTTC. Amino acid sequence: CSARDPRAGTTYNEQFF.

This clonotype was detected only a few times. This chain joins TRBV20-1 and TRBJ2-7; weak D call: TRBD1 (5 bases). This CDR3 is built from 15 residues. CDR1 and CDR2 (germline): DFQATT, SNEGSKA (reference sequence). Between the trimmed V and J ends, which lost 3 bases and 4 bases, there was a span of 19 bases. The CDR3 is CSASPLGVSIYEQYF. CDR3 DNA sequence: TGCAGTGCTAGTCCCTTAGGGGTCTCCATTTACGAGCAGTACTTC.

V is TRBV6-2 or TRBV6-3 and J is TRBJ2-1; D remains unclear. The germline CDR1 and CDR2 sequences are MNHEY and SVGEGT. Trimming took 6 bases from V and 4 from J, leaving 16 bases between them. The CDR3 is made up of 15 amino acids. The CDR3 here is CASSQDPVGYNEQFF. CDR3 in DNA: TGTGCCAGCAGCCAGGACCCCGTGGGTTACAATGAGCAGTTCTTC.

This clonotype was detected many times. CDR3 in amino acids: CASSHYGETQYF. CDR3 DNA: TGTGCCAGCAGCCATTATGGGGAGACCCAGTACTTC. The chain combines TRBV3-1 with TRBJ2-5; D is undetermined. The CDR3 is made up of 12 amino acids. Trimming took off 3 bases at V and 5 bases at J, with 7 bases between the two ends. Germline V CDR1 and CDR2: LGHDT, YNNKEL (reference sequence).

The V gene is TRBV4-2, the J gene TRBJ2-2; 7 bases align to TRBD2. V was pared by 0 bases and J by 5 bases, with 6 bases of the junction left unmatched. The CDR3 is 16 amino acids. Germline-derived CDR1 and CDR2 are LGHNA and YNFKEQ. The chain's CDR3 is CASSQEVAGLTGELFF. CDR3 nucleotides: TGTGCCAGCAGCCAAGAGGTAGCGGGTCTGACCGGGGAGCTGTTTTTT.

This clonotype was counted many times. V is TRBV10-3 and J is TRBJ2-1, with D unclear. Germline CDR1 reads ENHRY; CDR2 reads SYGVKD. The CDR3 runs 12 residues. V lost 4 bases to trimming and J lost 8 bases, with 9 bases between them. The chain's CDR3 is CAISATEDEQFF. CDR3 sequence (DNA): TGTGCCATCAGTGCTACAGAGGATGAGCAGTTCTTC.

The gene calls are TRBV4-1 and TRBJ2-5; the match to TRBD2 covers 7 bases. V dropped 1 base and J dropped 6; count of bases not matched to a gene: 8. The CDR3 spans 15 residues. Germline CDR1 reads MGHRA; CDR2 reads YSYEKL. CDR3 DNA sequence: TGCGCCAGCAGCCAAGTGGGCGGGGGTAAGAAGACCCAGTACTTC. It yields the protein CASSQVGGGKKTQYF.

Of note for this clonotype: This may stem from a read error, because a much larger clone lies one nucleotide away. The chain's CDR3 is CASSQGTSGPYEEFF. The CDR3 nucleotides are TGTGCCAGCAGCCAAGGAACTAGCGGCCCTTATGAGGAGTTCTTC. The chain combines TRBV3-1 with TRBJ2-1, with 8 positions matching TRBD2. The CDR3 consists of 15 residues. The germline V gene encodes CDR1 LGHDT and CDR2 YNNKEL (reference sequence).

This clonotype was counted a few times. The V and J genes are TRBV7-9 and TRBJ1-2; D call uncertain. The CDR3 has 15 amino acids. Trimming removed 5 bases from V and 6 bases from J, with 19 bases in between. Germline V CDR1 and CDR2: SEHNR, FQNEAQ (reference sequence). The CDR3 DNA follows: TGTGCCAGCAGCCCCTTTCCAGGATGGATGGATGGCTACACCTTC. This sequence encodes CASSPFPGWMDGYTF.

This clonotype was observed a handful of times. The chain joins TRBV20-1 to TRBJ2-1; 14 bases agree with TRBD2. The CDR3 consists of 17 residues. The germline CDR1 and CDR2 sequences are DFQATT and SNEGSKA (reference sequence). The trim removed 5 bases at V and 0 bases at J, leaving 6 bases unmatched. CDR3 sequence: CSAPGLAGAYSYNEQFF. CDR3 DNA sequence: TGCAGTGCTCCGGGACTAGCGGGAGCCTACTCCTACAATGAGCAGTTCTTC.